This T cell receptor beta chain was identified during a study of T cell changes during pregnancy in multiple sclerosis. Clones were sequenced by immunoSEQ multiplex PCR, and TCRdb holds only the in-frame ones, with some missing. The sample carries around 28,000 clones, roughly nine tenths recorded once. Germline V gene sequence: CDR1 LNHDA, CDR2 SQIVND (reference sequence). The CDR3 spans 16 residues. In the case of this clone: Germline and junction disagree at one end, which may indicate a read error.

The receptor's source is a female donor with multiple sclerosis, enrolled in a pregnancy study. The sequencing used CD8+ T cells from peripheral blood mononuclear cells, collected in the second trimester of pregnancy. The rearrangement uses TRBV19 and TRBJ1-5, with 10 bases matching TRBD1. Here the CDR3 DNA reads TGTGCCAGTAGTGCCGGGACAGGGGCGGGCAACCAGCCCCAGCATTTT. It specifies CASSAGTGAGNQPQHF.